Each of the 17 T cell receptor beta chains below was sequenced from the same sample in a study of naive and memory T cell subsets. Four PCR rounds used nested alpha and beta constant region primers plus the SP2 primer. TCRdb reprocessed the UMI-ligation and nested PCR reads via MiXCR and lists one record per CDR3 protein. The data show about 37,000 distinct CDR3 sequences, with about 10% seen just once and 3.9% held by the top ten. The treatment: skin biopsy from PPD injection site in Mantoux-positive individual. The library had UMIs added by 3' ligation of an oligonucleotide to TCR cDNA. Here the sequenced sample was skin, taken from a tuberculin skin test site. Source of these receptors: an adult in good health.

This clonotype came up many times. The gene calls are TRBV28 and TRBJ2-5; 8 bases are a match to TRBD2. CDR1 MDHEN and CDR2 SYDVKM come from the germline V gene. This CDR3 spans 12 amino acids. DNA for the CDR3: TGTGCAACCCGGGGGGGACAAGAGACCCAGTACTTC. Translation: CATRGGQETQYF.

This clonotype was picked up many times. The chain joins TRBV5-4 to TRBJ2-7; TRBD1 matches 10 bases. Germline loops: CDR1 SGHNT, CDR2 YYREEE (reference sequence). V shed 4 bases and J 6 bases; nucleotides not matched to a gene: 7. This CDR3 has 14 amino acids. The CDR3 sequence is CASSKGTGAREQYF. The CDR3 nucleotides are TGTGCCAGCAGCAAAGGGACAGGGGCTCGCGAGCAGTACTTC.

This clonotype was counted ten times or more. The CDR3 region has the DNA TGCGCCAGCAGCCATGCCGTCTTAGCGGGAACCGATGAGCAGTTCTTC. Protein product: CASSHAVLAGTDEQFF. V is TRBV4-1 and J is TRBJ2-1; 8 nucleotides align to TRBD2. Germline values: CDR1 MGHRA, CDR2 YSYEKL. Trimming removed 3 bases from V and 8 bases from J; junction bases left unmatched: 12. The CDR3 extends over 16 amino acids.

This clonotype was seen repeatedly, ten times or more. The chain links TRBV28 to TRBJ2-5; 13 bases are shared with TRBD2. This CDR3 is 15 amino acids long. V lost 7 bases, J lost 1 base, and 3 bases stayed unmatched. Germline V gene lookup returns CDR1 MDHEN and CDR2 SYDVKM. The CDR3 nucleotides read TGTGCCAGCAAAGGACTAGCGGGAGCCCAAGAGACCCAGTACTTC. Its translation: CASKGLAGAQETQYF.

Ten or more counts support this clonotype. The chain is built from TRBV28 and TRBJ2-1, with D perhaps matching TRBD2 (5 bases). The germline V gene has CDR1 MDHEN and CDR2 SYDVKM. The CDR3 extends over 15 amino acids. V shed 8 bases and J shed 6 bases, with 20 bases lying between them. Here the CDR3 DNA reads TGTGCCAGCCAAGACCTAGCATTGGTGAGCAATGAGCAGTTCTTC. Translating gives CASQDLALVSNEQFF.

In its sample, this clonotype was seen many times. The chain recombines TRBV29-1 with TRBJ2-1, with TRBD2 matching over 13 bases. V lost 6 bases to trimming and J lost 8 bases; unmatched junction nucleotides: 37. The CDR3 has 24 amino acids. Germline V gene lookup returns CDR1 SQVTM and CDR2 ANQGSEA. CDR3 DNA: TGCAGCGTCACCACCTCCCCCCCACCGGCCCTTCGACTAGCGGGAGGCCATTCTGGGTATGAGCAGTTCTTC. It is translated as CSVTTSPPPALRLAGGHSGYEQFF.

This clonotype was counted only a few times. The rearrangement links TRBV27 to TRBJ1-4, with a weak D call TRBD1 (5 bases). The germline V and J ends were trimmed by 1 base and 4 bases, with 10 bases remaining between them. CDR3 length equals 15 residues. Germline-derived CDR1 and CDR2 are MNHEY and SMNVEV (reference sequence). The CDR3, as DNA: TGTGCCAGCAGTTTATATGGACATAATAATGAAAAACTGTTTTTT. This encodes CASSLYGHNNEKLFF.

This clonotype was detected ten times or more. V and J are TRBV6-6 and TRBJ2-2; D remains unclear. Germline values: CDR1 MNHNY, CDR2 SVGAGI (reference sequence). The CDR3 consists of 14 residues. Trimming took off 6 bases at V and 6 bases at J, with 14 bases between the two ends. The CDR3, as DNA: TGTGCCAGCAGCCCTGCCCCCGGATCCGGGGAGCTGTTTTTT. The encoded protein is CASSPAPGSGELFF.

This CDR3 is CASSRARGDYNEQFF. DNA of the CDR3: TGTGCCAGCTCAAGGGCCCGCGGAGATTACAATGAGCAGTTCTTC. The chain employs TRBV18 and TRBJ2-1; no clear D. The CDR3 runs 15 residues. Germline-derived CDR1 and CDR2 are KGHSH and LQKENI. The V end lost 5 bases, the J end lost 4 bases, and 15 bases lay between the germline ends.

This clonotype has ten or more counts. The chain uses TRBV6-5 and TRBJ2-7; perhaps TRBD2 as D (5 bases). The germline V gene has CDR1 MNHEY and CDR2 SVGAGI. This CDR3 is built from 15 residues. The V and J ends lost 0 bases and 3 bases respectively, with 12 bases between them. CDR3 loop: CASSYSGKFFYEQYF. Here the CDR3 DNA reads TGTGCCAGCAGTTACTCCGGGAAATTCTTCTACGAGCAGTACTTC.

This chain links TRBV29-1 with TRBJ2-7; 9 bases match TRBD2. The CDR3 contains 12 residues. Germline assignment: CDR1 SQVTM and CDR2 ANQGSEA. With V trimmed by 8 bases and J by 4 bases, 6 bases remained unmatched. The CDR3 sequence: CSSLSGSYEQYF. CDR3 nucleotide sequence: TGCAGCTCCCTTAGCGGGAGTTACGAGCAGTACTTC.

This clonotype appeared a few times. The chain combines TRBV3-1 with TRBJ1-5; D unresolved. V shed 4 bases and J shed 5 bases, with 9 bases lying between them. The CDR3 has 13 amino acids. CDR1 LGHDT and CDR2 YNNKEL come from the germline V gene (reference sequence). The CDR3 nucleotides read TGTGCCAGCAGCCCTTACCTCCATCAGCCCCAGCATTTT. Protein product: CASSPYLHQPQHF.

This clonotype occurred many times. The chain is built from TRBV11-2 and TRBJ2-5; D is possibly TRBD1 (5 bases). The germline CDR1 and CDR2 sequences are SGHAT and FQNNGV. V dropped 5 bases and J dropped 5 bases, with 18 bases sitting between them. There are 15 residues in the CDR3. CDR3 loop: CASSRVVTAAETQYF. CDR3 nucleotide sequence: TGTGCCAGCAGCCGGGTCGTGACAGCAGCGGAGACCCAGTACTTC.

The table lists this clonotype with many counts. V usage is TRBV19 and J usage is TRBJ1-1; 7 positions agree with TRBD1. This CDR3 is 13 amino acids long. V shed 5 bases and J 4 bases; nucleotides not matched to a gene: 4. Germline CDR1 LNHDA, CDR2 SQIVND (reference sequence). In nucleotides, the CDR3 is TGTGCCAGTAGTCCGACAGGGACCACTGAAGCTTTCTTT. Translated: CASSPTGTTEAFF.

This clonotype was picked up many times. The V and J genes are TRBV2 and TRBJ2-3; weak D call: TRBD2 (5 bases). There are 13 residues in the CDR3. Germline CDR1 is SNHLY and CDR2 is FYNNEI. Trimming took off 8 bases at V and 0 bases at J, with 9 bases between the two ends. CDR3 coding DNA: TGTGCCAGCGGGGAGAGTAGCACAGATACGCAGTATTTT. Translating it yields CASGESSTDTQYF. Based on the CDR3 plus reference TRBV2 and TRBJ2-3, the full variable domain is EPEVTQTPSHQVTQMGQEVILRCVPISNHLYFYWYRQILGQKVEFLVSFYNNEISEKSEIFDDQFSVERPDGSNFTLKIRSTKLEDSAMYFCASGESSTDTQYFGPGTRLTVL.

This clonotype was counted many times. In nucleotides, the CDR3 is TGCGCCAGCAGCACTTTCGGACAGGGTCGGGAGACCCAGTACTTC. It specifies CASSTFGQGRETQYF. The V and J genes are TRBV5-1 and TRBJ2-5; 8 bases are a match to TRBD1. The CDR3 has 15 residues. The V segment lost 4 bases and the J segment 5 bases; nucleotides outside the gene matches: 10. The germline gives CDR1 SGHRS, CDR2 YFSETQ.

The V and J genes are TRBV5-1 and TRBJ1-1; D is unclear. The CDR3 totals 13 residues. CDR1 is SGHRS and CDR2 is YFSETQ in the germline V gene. The ends were cut back, 0 bases at V and 10 bases at J, with 13 bases in the middle. CDR3 bases: TGCGCCAGCAGCTTGGAAGATTCGGGTAGAGCTTTCTTT. Protein product: CASSLEDSGRAFF.